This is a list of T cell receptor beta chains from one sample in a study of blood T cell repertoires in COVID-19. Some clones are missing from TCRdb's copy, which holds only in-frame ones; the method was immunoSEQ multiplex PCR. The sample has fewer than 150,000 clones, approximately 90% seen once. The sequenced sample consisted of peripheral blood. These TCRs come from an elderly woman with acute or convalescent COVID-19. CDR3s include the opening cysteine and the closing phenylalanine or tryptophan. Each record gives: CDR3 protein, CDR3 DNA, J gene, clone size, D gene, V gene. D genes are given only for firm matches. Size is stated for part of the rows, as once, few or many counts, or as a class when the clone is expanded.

CASRAGGIEKLFF | TGTGCCAGCAGGGCGGGGGGTATTGAAAAACTGTTTTTT | TRBJ1-4 | . | . | TRBV6-5
CASTPGQGIYF | TGTGCCAGCACCCCTGGACAGGGCATATATTTT | TRBJ1-3 | . | TRBD1 | TRBV12-3/TRBV12-4
CAWNTGGAFTEAFF | TGTGCCTGGAATACAGGGGGCGCGTTCACTGAAGCTTTCTTT | TRBJ1-1 | . | TRBD1 | TRBV30
CASSQGRYGYTF | TGTGCCAGCAGCCAGGGGAGGTATGGCTACACCTTC | TRBJ1-2 | . | . | TRBV3-1/TRBV3-2
CASSGQLNEKLFF | TGTGCCAGCAGTGGACAGTTAAATGAAAAACTGTTTTTT | TRBJ1-4 | . | . | TRBV4-2
CASRAGLSGGRDEQFF | TGTGCCAGCCGGGCGGGTTTGAGCGGGGGCCGGGATGAGCAGTTCTTC | TRBJ2-1 | . | TRBD2 | TRBV19
CASSLVRRTTEAFF | TGTGCCAGCAGCTTAGTCCGCCGAACAACTGAAGCTTTCTTT | TRBJ1-1 | . | . | TRBV11-2
CASSLDRGEYGYTF | TGTGCCAGCAGCTTGGACAGGGGGGAGTATGGCTACACCTTC | TRBJ1-2 | many | TRBD1 | TRBV7-9
CAISEGPNSGNTIYF | TGTGCCATCAGTGAGGGGCCGAACTCTGGAAACACCATATATTTT | TRBJ1-3 | . | . | TRBV10-3
CASRGRLRSHSNQPQHF | TGTGCCAGTAGGGGCAGACTAAGGAGCCATAGCAATCAGCCCCAGCATTTT | TRBJ1-5 | . | . | TRBV19
CASSGNRGAGANYGYTF | TGCGCCAGCAGTGGAAACAGGGGTGCGGGCGCTAACTATGGCTACACCTTC | TRBJ1-2 | . | TRBD1 | TRBV10-1
CASSRKLAGDYNEQFF | TGTGCCAGCAGCCGCAAACTAGCGGGGGACTACAATGAGCAGTTCTTC | TRBJ2-1 | . | TRBD2 | TRBV14
CASSARTGGPHNEQFF | TGTGCCAGCAGCGCCAGGACAGGAGGGCCTCACAATGAGCAGTTCTTC | TRBJ2-1 | . | . | TRBV5-8
CASSSGQTNYNEQFF | TGCGCCAGCAGCTCGGGACAGACGAACTACAATGAGCAGTTCTTC | TRBJ2-1 | . | TRBD1 | TRBV5-1
CASSLLPRAGAGNTIYF | TGTGCCAGCAGCTTACTTCCCAGGGCAGGGGCCGGAAACACCATATATTTT | TRBJ1-3 | . | . | TRBV7-2
CASSLAGVEWDSPLHF | TGCGCCAGCAGCTTGGCCGGGGTAGAGTGGGATTCACCCCTCCACTTT | TRBJ1-6 | . | . | TRBV5-1
CASSYNSGANVLTF | TGTGCCAGCAGCTACAACTCTGGGGCCAACGTCCTGACTTTC | TRBJ2-6 | . | . | TRBV7-2
CASSPGAGSPTDTQYF | TGTGCCAGCAGCCCTGGAGCGGGGTCCCCCACAGATACGCAGTATTTT | TRBJ2-3 | . | TRBD2 | TRBV7-9
CASSPGTGGGQPQHF | TGTGCCAGCAGCCCGGGGACAGGGGGAGGGCAGCCCCAGCATTTT | TRBJ1-5 | . | TRBD1 | TRBV2
CAISGQFSSGANVLTF | TGTGCCATCAGTGGACAGTTTAGCTCTGGGGCCAACGTCCTGACTTTC | TRBJ2-6 | . | . | TRBV10-3
CASITDRGHSNQPQHF | TGTGCCAGCATCACGGACAGGGGGCATAGCAATCAGCCCCAGCATTTT | TRBJ1-5 | . | TRBD1 | TRBV2
CASSWDRGRFGQPQHF | TGTGCCAGCAGCTGGGACAGGGGGCGATTTGGTCAGCCCCAGCATTTT | TRBJ1-5 | . | TRBD1 | TRBV2
CASSFSPGGDNYGYTF | TGCGCCAGCAGCTTCTCGCCGGGAGGGGATAACTATGGCTACACCTTC | TRBJ1-2 | . | . | TRBV5-1
CASSIQGAHLDEQYF | TGTGCCAGCAGCATACAGGGGGCTCATCTGGACGAGCAGTACTTC | TRBJ2-7 | once | TRBD1 | TRBV6-5
CAWNQGAAGNTIYF | TGTGCCTGGAACCAGGGGGCTGCAGGAAACACCATATATTTT | TRBJ1-3 | . | TRBD1 | TRBV30
CASSRWGQSIQETQYF | TGCGCCAGCAGCCGATGGGGACAGAGCATCCAAGAGACCCAGTACTTC | TRBJ2-5 | . | TRBD1 | TRBV5-1
CASSSPGQGGETQYF | TGTGCCAGTAGTTCGCCGGGACAGGGAGGAGAGACCCAGTACTTC | TRBJ2-5 | . | TRBD1 | TRBV19
CASSPSTGADTQYF | TGTGCCAGCAGTCCCTCGACAGGAGCAGATACGCAGTATTTT | TRBJ2-3 | . | . | TRBV28
CATRGLAGASYEQYF | TGTGCCACCCGCGGACTAGCGGGGGCGTCATACGAGCAGTACTTC | TRBJ2-7 | . | TRBD2 | TRBV19
CASSLTSGGYEQYF | TGTGCCAGCAGCTTGACTAGCGGGGGCTACGAGCAGTACTTC | TRBJ2-7 | . | TRBD2 | TRBV7-2
CASSLWQGHQETQYF | TGCGCCAGCAGCTTGTGGCAGGGCCATCAAGAGACCCAGTACTTC | TRBJ2-5 | . | . | TRBV5-1
CAAGGLMTQYF | TGTGCGGCGGGGGGGCTGATGACCCAGTACTTC | TRBJ2-5 | . | TRBD2 | TRBV5-8
CASSYSRLVAFF | TGTGCCAGCAGTTACTCGAGGTTGGTAGCTTTCTTT | TRBJ1-1 | few | . | TRBV6-2/TRBV6-3
CASSRGTGDYEQYF | TGTGCCAGCAGCCGCGGGACAGGGGACTACGAGCAGTACTTC | TRBJ2-7 | . | TRBD1 | TRBV5-6
CASSPGGSGNTIYF | TGTGCCAGCAGCCCTGGCGGGTCGGGAAACACCATATATTTT | TRBJ1-3 | . | . | TRBV11-2
CASSLEAGANTEAFF | TGCGCCAGCAGCTTGGAGGCAGGGGCGAACACTGAAGCTTTCTTT | TRBJ1-1 | once | . | TRBV5-1